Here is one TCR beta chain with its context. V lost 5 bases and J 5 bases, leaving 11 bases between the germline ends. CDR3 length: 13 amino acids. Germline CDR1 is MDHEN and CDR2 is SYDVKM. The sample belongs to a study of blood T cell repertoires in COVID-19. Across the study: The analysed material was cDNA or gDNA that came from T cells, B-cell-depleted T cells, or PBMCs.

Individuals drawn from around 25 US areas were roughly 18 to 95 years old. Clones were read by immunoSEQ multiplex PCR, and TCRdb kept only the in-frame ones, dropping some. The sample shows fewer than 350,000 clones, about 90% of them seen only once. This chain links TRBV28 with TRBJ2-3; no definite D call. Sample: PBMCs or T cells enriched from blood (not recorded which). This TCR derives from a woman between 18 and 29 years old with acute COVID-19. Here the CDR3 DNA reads TGTGCCAGCAGTACCACAGCTCTAGATACGCAGTATTTT. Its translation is CASSTTALDTQYF. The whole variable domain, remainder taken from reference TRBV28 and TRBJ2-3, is DVKVTQSSRYLVKRTGEKVFLECVQDMDHENMFWYRQDPGLGLRLIYFSYDVKMKEKGDIPEGYSVSREKKERFSLILESASTNQTSMYLCASSTTALDTQYFGPGTRLTVL.